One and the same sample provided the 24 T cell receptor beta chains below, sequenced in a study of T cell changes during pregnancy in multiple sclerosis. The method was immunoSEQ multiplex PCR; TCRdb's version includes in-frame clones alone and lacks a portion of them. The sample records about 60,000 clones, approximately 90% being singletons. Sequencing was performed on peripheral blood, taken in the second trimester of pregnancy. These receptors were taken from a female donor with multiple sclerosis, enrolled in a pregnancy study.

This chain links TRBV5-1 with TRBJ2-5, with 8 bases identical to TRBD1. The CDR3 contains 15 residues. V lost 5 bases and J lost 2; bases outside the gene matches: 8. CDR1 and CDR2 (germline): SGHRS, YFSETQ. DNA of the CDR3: TGCGCCAGCAGGGCAGGGGGCGCCGGGCAAGAGACCCAGTACTTC. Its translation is CASRAGGAGQETQYF.

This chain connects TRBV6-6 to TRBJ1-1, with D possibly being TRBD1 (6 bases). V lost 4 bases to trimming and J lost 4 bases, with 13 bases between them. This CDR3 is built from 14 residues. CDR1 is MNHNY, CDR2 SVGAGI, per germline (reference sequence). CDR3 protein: CASSSQGRTTEAFF. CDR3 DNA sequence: TGTGCCAGCAGTTCACAGGGCCGGACCACTGAAGCTTTCTTT.

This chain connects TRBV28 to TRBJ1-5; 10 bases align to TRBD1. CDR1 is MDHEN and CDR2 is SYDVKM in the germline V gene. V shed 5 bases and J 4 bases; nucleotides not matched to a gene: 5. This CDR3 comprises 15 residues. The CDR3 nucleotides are TGTGCCAGCAGTCTTCGGACAGGGGGTAATCAGCCCCAGCATTTT. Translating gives CASSLRTGGNQPQHF.

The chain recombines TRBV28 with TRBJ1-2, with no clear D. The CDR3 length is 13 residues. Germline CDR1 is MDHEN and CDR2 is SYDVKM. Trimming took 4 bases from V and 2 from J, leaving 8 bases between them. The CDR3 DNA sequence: TGTGCCAGCAGTTCAACAGAGAACTATGGCTACACCTTC. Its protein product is CASSSTENYGYTF.

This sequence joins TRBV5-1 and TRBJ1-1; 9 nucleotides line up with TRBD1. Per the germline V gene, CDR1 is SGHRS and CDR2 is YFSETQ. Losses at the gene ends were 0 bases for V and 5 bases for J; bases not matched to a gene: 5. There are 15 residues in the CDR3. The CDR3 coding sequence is TGCGCCAGCAGCTTGGCTGACAGGGGGGGAACTGAAGCTTTCTTT. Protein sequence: CASSLADRGGTEAFF.

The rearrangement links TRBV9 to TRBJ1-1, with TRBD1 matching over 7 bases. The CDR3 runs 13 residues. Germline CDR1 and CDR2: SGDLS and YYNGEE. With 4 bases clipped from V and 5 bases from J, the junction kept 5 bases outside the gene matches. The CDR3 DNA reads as TGTGCCAGCAGCTCTGACAGGGATACTGAAGCTTTCTTT. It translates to CASSSDRDTEAFF. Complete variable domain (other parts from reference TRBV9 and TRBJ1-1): DSGVTQTPKHLITATGQRVTLRCSPRSGDLSVYWYQQSLDQGLQFLIQYYNGEERAKGNILERFSAQQFPDLHSELNLSSLELGDSALYFCASSSDRDTEAFFGQGTRLTVV.

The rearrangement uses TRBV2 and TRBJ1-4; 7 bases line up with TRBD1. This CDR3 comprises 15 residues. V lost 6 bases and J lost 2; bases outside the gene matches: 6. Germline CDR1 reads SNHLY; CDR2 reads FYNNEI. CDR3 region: CASRQTGQTNEKLFF. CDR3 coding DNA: TGTGCCAGCAGACAAACGGGACAGACTAATGAAAAACTGTTTTTT.

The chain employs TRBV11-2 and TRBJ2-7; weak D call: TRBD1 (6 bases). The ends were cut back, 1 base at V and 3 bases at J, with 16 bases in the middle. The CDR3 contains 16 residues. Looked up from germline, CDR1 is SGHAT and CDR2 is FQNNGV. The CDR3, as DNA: TGTGCCAGCAGCTTAGGGAGGCAGGGGTCCGTCTACGAGCAGTACTTC. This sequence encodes CASSLGRQGSVYEQYF.

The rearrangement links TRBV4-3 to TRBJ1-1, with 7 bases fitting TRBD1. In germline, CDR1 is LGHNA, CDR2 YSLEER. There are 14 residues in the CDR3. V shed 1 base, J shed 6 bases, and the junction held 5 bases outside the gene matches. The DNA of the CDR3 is TGCGCCAGCAGCCAAGGACAGGGTGGCGCTGAAGCTTTCTTT. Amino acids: CASSQGQGGAEAFF.

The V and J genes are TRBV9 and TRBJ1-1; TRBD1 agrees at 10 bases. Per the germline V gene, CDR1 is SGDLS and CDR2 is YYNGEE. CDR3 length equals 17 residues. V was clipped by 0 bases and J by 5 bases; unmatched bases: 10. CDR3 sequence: CASSVGGGTGAVTEAFF. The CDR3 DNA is TGTGCCAGCAGCGTAGGGGGGGGGACAGGGGCAGTTACTGAAGCTTTCTTT.

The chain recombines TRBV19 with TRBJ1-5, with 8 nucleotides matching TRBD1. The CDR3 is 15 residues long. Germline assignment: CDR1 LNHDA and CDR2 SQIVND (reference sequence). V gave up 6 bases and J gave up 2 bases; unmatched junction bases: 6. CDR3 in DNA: TGTGCCAGTAGCCCGGACAGGGTAGGCAATCAGCCCCAGCATTTT. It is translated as CASSPDRVGNQPQHF.

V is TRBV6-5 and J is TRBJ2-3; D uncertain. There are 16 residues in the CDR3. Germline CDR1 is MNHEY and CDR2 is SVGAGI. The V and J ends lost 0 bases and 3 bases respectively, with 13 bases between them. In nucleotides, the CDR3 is TGTGCCAGCAGTTACTCGGCGGCGCAGATAACAGATACGCAGTATTTT. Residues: CASSYSAAQITDTQYF.

CDR3 protein: CASSPQTSGDYYNEQFF. CDR3 bases: TGTGCCAGCTCGCCTCAAACTAGCGGGGATTACTACAATGAGCAGTTCTTC. The chain joins TRBV18 to TRBJ2-1, with 10 bases matching TRBD2. This CDR3 has 17 residues. The V gene end was trimmed by 6 bases and the J gene end by 3 bases; junction bases not matched to a gene: 11. Germline V gene sequence: CDR1 KGHSH, CDR2 LQKENI.

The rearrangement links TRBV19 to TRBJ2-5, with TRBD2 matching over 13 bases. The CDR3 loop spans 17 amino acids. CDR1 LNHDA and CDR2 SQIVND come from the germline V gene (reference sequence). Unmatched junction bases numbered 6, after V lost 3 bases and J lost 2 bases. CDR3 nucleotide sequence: TGTGCCAGTAGTATTAGGGGACTAGCGGGGATACAAGAGACCCAGTACTTC. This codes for CASSIRGLAGIQETQYF. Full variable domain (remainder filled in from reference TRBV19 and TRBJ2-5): DGGITQSPKYLFRKEGQNVTLSCEQNLNHDAMYWYRQDPGQGLRLIYYSQIVNDFQKGDIAEGYSVSREKKESFPLTVTSAQKNPTAFYLCASSIRGLAGIQETQYFGPGTRLLVL.

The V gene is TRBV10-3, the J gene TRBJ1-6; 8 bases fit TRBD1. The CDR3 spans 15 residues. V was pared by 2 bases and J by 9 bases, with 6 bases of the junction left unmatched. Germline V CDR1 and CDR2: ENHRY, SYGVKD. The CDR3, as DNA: TGTGCCATCAGTGAGAAGGGCAGGGGGCTTTCACCCCTCCACTTT. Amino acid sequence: CAISEKGRGLSPLHF.

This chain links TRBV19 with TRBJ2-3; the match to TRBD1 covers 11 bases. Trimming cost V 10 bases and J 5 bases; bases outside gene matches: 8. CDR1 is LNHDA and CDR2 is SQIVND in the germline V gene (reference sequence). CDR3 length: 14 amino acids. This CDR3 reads CATKGQGEIDTQYF. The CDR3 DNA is TGTGCCACAAAGGGACAGGGGGAGATAGATACGCAGTATTTT.

The CDR3 sequence: CAWSRQISNTEAFF. CDR3 nucleotide sequence: TGTGCCTGGAGCCGACAGATTTCGAACACTGAAGCTTTCTTT. The J gene is TRBJ1-1, the V gene TRBV30; D possibly corresponds to TRBD1 (5 bases). Trimming took off 3 bases at V and 1 base at J, with 12 bases between the two ends. CDR3 length equals 14 residues. CDR1 and CDR2 (germline): GTSNPN, SVGIG (reference sequence).

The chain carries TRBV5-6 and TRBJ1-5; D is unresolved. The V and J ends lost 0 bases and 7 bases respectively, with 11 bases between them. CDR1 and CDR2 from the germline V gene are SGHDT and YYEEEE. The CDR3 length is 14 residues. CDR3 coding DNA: TGTGCCAGCAGCTTGGGTCGGCTAGACCAGCCCCAGCATTTT. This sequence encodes CASSLGRLDQPQHF.

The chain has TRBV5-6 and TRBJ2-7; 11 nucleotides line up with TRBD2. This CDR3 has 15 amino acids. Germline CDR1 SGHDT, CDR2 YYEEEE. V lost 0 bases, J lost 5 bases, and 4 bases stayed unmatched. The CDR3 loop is CASSLGLAGTNEQYF. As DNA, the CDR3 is TGTGCCAGCAGCTTGGGACTAGCGGGGACCAACGAGCAGTACTTC.

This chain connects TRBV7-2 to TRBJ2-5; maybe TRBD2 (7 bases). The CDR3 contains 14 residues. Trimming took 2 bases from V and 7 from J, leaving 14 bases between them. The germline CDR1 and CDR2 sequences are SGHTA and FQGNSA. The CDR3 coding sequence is TGTGCCAGCAGCTTATTGGGAGGGGGGGGGACCCAGTACTTC. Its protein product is CASSLLGGGGTQYF.

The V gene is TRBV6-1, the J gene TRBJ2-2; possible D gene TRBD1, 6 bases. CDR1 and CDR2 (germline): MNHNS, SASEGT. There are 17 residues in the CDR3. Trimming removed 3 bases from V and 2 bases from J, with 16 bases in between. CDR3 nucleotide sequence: TGTGCCAGCAGTGAGCCCTGGGGGCATACAAACACCGGGGAGCTGTTTTTT. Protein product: CASSEPWGHTNTGELFF.

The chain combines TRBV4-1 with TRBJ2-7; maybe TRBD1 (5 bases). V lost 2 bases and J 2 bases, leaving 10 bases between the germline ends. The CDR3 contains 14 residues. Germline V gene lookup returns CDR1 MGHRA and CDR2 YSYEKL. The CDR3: CASSQRQWTYEQYF. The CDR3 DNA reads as TGCGCCAGCAGCCAAAGACAGTGGACCTACGAGCAGTACTTC.

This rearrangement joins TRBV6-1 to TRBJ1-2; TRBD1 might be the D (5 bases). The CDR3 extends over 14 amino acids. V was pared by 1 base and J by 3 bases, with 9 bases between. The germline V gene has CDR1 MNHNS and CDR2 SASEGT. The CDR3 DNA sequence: TGTGCCAGCAGTGAAGATCAGGGATACTATGGCTACACCTTC. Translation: CASSEDQGYYGYTF.

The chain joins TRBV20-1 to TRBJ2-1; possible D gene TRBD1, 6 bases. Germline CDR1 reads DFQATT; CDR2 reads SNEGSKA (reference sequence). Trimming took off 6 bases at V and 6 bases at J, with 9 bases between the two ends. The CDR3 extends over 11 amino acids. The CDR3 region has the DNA TGCAGTGCCAGGGGCCCCAATGAGCAGTTCTTC. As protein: CSARGPNEQFF.